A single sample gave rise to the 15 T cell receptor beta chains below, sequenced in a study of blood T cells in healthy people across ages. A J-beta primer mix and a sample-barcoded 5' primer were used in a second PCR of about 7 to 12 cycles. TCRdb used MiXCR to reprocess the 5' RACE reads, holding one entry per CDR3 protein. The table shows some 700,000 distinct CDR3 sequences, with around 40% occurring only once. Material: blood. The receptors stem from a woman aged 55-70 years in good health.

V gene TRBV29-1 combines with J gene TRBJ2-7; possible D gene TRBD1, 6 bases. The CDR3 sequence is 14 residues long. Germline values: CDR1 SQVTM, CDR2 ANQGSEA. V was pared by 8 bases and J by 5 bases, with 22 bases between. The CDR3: CSFSRPGHGDEQYF. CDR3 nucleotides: TGCAGCTTCTCCCGGCCGGGACATGGCGACGAGCAGTACTTC.

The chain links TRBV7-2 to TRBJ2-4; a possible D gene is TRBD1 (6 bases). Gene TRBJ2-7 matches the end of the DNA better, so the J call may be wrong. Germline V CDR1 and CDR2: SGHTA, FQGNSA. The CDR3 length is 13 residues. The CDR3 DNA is TGTGCCAGCAGGAAAGGGGGTGGCTACGAGCAGTACTTC. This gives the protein CASRKGGGYEQYF.

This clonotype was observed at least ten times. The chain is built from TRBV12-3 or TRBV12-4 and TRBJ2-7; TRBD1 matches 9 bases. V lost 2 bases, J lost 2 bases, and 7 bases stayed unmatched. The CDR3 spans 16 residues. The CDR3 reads CASSLPPGQGTYEQYF. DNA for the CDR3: TGTGCCAGCAGTTTACCGCCGGGACAGGGAACCTACGAGCAGTACTTC.

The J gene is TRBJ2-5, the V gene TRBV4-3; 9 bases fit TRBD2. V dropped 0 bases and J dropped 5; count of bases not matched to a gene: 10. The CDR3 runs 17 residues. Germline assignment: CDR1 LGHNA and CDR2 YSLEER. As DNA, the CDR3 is TGCGCCAGCAGCCAAGATGGTTTGCGGGGGGGCCTGGAGACCCAGTACTTC. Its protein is CASSQDGLRGGLETQYF.

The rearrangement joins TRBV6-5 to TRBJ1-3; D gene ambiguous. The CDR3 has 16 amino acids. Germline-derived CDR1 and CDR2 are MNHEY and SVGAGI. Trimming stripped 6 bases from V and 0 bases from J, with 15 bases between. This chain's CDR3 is CASSIGRATSGNTIYF. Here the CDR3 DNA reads TGTGCCAGCAGCATCGGGCGGGCGACCTCTGGAAACACCATATATTTT.

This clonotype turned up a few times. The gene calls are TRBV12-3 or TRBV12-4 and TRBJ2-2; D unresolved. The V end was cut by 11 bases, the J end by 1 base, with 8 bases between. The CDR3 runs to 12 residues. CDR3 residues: CAFNMNTGELFF. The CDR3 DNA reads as TGTGCCTTCAACATGAACACCGGGGAGCTGTTTTTT.

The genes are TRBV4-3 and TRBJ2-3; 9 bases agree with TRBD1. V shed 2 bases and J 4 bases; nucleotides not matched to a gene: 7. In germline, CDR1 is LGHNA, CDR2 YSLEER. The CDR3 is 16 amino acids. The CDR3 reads CASSQMGQGGADTQYF. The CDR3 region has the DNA TGCGCCAGCAGCCAAATGGGACAGGGAGGCGCAGATACGCAGTATTTT.

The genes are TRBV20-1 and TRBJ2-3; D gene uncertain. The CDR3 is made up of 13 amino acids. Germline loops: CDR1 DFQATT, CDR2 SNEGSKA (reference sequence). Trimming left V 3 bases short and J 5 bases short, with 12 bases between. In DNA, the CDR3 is TGCAGTGCTAGGGCCCCCGACGTAGATACGCAGTATTTT. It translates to CSARAPDVDTQYF.

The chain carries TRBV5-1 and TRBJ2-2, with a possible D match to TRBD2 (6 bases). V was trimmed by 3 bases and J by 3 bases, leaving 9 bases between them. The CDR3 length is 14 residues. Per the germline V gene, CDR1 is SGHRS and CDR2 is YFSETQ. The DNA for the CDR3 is TGCGCCAGCAGCTCCTCTAGCGACACCGGGGAGCTGTTTTTT. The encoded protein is CASSSSSDTGELFF.

Written as DNA, the CDR3 is TGTGCCAGCAGCTTGGGTCTAAAGGCCGGGGAGCTGTTTTTT. Its translation is CASSLGLKAGELFF. This chain connects TRBV13 to TRBJ2-2; D is ambiguous. The V gene's germline CDR1 is PRHDT and CDR2 FYEKMQ (reference sequence). The CDR3 length is 14 residues. The germline V and J ends were trimmed by 3 bases and 6 bases, with 11 bases remaining between them.

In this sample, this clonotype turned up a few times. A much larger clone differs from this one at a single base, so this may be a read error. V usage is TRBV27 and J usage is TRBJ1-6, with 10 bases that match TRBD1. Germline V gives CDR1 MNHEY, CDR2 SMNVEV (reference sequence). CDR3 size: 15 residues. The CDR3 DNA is TGTGCCAGCAGATCCGGGACAGGGGTAAATTCACCCCCCCACTTT. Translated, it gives CASRSGTGVNSPPHF.

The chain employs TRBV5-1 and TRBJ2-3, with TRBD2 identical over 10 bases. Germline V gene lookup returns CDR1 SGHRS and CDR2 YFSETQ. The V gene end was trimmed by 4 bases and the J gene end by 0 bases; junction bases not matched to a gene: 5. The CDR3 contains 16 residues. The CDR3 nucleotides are TGCGCCAGCAGCGTAGGACTAGCGGACAGCACAGATACGCAGTATTTT. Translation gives CASSVGLADSTDTQYF.

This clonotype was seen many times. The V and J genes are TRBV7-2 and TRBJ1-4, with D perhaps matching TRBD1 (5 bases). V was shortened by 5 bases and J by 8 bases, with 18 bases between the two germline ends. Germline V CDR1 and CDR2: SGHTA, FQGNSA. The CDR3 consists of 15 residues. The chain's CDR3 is CASSPRGIAREKLFF. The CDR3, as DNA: TGTGCCAGCAGCCCGAGGGGCATCGCGAGGGAAAAACTGTTTTTT.

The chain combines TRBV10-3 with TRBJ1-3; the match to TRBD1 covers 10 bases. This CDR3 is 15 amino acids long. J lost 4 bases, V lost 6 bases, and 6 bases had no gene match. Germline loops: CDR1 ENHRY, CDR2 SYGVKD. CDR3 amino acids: CAISLLTGGGNTIYF. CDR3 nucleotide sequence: TGTGCCATCAGCCTGCTGACAGGGGGCGGAAACACCATATATTTT.

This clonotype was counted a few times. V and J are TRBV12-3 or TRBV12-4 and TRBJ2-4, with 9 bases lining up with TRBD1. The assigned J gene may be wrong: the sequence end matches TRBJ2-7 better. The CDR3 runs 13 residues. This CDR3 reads CASRPGQGNEQYF. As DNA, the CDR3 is TGTGCCAGCAGGCCTGGACAGGGGAACGAGCAGTACTTC.